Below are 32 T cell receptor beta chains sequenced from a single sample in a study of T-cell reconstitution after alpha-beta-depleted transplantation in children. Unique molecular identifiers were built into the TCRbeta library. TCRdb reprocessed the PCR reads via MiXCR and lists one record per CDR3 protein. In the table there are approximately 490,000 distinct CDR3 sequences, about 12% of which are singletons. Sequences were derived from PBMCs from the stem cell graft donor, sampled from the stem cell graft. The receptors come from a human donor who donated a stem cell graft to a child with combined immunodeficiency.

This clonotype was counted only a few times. This chain's CDR3 is CSATTGLPGATDTQYF. Here the CDR3 DNA reads TGCAGTGCTACGACGGGGCTCCCGGGCGCGACAGATACGCAGTATTTT. This chain links TRBV20-1 with TRBJ2-3; D may match TRBD1 or TRBD2 (5 bases each). With 4 bases removed from V and 3 bases from J, the gap between germline ends came to 20 bases. This CDR3 has 16 amino acids. CDR1 is DFQATT and CDR2 is SNEGSKA in the germline V gene (reference sequence).

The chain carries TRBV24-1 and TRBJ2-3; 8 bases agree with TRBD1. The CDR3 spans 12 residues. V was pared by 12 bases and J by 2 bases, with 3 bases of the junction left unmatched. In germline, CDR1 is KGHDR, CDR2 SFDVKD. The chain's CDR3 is CAVQGVTDTQYF. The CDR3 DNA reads TGTGCCGTACAGGGGGTCACAGATACGCAGTATTTT.

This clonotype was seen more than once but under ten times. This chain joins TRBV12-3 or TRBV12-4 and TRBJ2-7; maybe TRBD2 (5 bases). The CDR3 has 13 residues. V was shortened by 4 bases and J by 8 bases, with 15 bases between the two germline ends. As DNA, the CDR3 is TGTGCCAGCAGTTATACTAGTTTCATCCAGCAGTACTTC. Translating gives CASSYTSFIQQYF.

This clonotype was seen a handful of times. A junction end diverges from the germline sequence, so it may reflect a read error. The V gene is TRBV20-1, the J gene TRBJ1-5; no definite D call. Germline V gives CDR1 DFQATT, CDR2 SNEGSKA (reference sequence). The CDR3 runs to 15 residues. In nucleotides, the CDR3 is TGCTGTGCTAGAGATCCCCGGTATAGCAATCAGCCCCAGCATTTT. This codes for CCARDPRYSNQPQHF.

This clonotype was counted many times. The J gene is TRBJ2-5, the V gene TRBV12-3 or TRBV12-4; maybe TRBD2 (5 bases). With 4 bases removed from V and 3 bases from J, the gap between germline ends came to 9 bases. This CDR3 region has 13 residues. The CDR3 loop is CASSSPGEETQYF. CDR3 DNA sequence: TGTGCCAGCAGTTCTCCCGGGGAAGAGACCCAGTACTTC.

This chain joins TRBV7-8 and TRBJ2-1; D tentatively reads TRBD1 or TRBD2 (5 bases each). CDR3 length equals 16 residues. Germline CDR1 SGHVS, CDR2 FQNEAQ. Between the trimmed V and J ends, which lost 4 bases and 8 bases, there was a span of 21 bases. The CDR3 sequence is CASSSKTSSGRDEQFF. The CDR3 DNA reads TGTGCCAGCAGCTCGAAGACTTCCTCGGGGCGGGATGAGCAGTTCTTC.

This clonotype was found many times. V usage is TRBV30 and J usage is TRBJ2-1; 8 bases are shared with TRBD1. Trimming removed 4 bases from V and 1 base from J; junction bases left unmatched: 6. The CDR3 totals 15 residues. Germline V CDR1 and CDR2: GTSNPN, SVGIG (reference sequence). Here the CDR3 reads CAWTTGGRSYNEQFF. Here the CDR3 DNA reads TGTGCCTGGACCACAGGGGGTCGATCCTACAATGAGCAGTTCTTC.

CDR3 sequence: CASSQESSGNTIYF. In nucleotides, the CDR3 is TGTGCCAGCAGCCAAGAGAGCTCTGGAAACACCATATATTTT. This chain links TRBV12-3 or TRBV12-4 with TRBJ1-3; D is unclear. V lost 6 bases, J lost 0 bases, and 9 bases lay in between. The CDR3 length is 14 residues.

The DNA of the CDR3 is TGCGCCAGCAGCCAAGATCACGGGAGCTCCTACGAGCAGTACTTC. It is translated as CASSQDHGSSYEQYF. This chain links TRBV4-3 with TRBJ2-7, with D possibly being TRBD2 (6 bases). CDR3 length: 15 amino acids. V was pared by 0 bases and J by 0 bases, with 9 bases between. Germline values: CDR1 LGHNA, CDR2 YSLEER.

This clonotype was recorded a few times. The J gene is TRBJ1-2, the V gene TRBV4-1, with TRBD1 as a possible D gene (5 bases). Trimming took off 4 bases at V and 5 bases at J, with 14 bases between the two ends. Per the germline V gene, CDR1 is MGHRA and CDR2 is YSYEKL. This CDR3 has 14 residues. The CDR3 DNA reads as TGCGCCAGCAGCCCAACATTGGGGCTATATGGCTACACCTTC. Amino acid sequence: CASSPTLGLYGYTF.

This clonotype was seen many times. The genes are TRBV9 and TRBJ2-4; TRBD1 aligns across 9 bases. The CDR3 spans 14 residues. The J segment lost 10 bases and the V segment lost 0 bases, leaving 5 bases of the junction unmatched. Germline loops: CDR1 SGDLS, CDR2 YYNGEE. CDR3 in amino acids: CASSVGTGAQIQYF. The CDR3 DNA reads TGTGCCAGCAGCGTAGGGACAGGGGCCCAAATTCAGTACTTC.

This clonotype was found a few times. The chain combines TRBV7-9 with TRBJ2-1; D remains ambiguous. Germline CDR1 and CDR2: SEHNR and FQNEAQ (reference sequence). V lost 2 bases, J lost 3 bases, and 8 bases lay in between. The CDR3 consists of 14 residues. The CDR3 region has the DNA TGTGCCAGCAGCTTAACTACCGTCTACAATGAGCAGTTCTTC. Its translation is CASSLTTVYNEQFF.

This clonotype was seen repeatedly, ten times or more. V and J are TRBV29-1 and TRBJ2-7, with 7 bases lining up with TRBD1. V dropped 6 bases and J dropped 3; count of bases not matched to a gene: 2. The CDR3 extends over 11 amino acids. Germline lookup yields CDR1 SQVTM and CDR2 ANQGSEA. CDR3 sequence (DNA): TGCAGCGTCGGACAGGACTACGAGCAGTACTTC. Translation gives CSVGQDYEQYF.

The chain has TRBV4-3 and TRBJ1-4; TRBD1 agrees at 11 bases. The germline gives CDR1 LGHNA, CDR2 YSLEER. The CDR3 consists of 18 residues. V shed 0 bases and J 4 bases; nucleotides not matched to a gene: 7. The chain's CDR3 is CASSQEGDRGLLNEKLFF. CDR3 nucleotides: TGCGCCAGCAGCCAAGAAGGGGACAGGGGGTTACTTAATGAAAAACTGTTTTTT.

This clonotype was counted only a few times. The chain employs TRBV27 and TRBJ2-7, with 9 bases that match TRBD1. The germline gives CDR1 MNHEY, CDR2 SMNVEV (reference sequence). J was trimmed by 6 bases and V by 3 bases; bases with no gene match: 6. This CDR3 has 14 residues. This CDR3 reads CASSLGTGSLEQYF. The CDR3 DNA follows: TGTGCCAGCAGTTTGGGGACAGGGAGTCTCGAGCAGTACTTC.

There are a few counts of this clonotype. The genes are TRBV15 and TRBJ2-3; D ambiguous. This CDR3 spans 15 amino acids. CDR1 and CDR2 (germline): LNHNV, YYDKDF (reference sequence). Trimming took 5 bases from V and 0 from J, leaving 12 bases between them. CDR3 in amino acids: CATSVELSSTDTQYF. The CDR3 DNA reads TGTGCCACCAGCGTTGAACTTTCTAGCACAGATACGCAGTATTTT.

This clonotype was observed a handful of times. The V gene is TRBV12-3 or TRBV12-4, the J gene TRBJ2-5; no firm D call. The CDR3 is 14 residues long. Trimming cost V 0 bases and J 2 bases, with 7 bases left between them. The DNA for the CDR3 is TGTGCCAGCAGTTTAGCCCGTTCGCAAGAGACCCAGTACTTC. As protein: CASSLARSQETQYF.

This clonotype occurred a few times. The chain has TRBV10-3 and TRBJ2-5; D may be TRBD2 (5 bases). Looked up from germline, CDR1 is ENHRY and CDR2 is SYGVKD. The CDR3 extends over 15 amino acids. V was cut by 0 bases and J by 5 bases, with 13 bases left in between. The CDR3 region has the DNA TGTGCCATCAGTGAGTCCGGCGGGTTTTCGGAGACCCAGTACTTC. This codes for CAISESGGFSETQYF.

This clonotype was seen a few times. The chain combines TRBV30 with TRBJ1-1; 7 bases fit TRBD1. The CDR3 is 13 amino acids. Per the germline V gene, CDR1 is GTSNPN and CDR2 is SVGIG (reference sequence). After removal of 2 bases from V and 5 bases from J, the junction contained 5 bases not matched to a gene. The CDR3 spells CAWSSQGWTEAFF. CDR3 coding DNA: TGTGCCTGGAGTTCACAGGGGTGGACTGAAGCTTTCTTT.

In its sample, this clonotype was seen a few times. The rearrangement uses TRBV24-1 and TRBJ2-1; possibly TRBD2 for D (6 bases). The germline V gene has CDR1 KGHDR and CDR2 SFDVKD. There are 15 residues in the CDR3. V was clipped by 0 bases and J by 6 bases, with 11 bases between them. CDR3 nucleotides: TGTGCCACCAGTGATTTGCTGTGGGGAGGCAATGAGCAGTTCTTC. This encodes CATSDLLWGGNEQFF.

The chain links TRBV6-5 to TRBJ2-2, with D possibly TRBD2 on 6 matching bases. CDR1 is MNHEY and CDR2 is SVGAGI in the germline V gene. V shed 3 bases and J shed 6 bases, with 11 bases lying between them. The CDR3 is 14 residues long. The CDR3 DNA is TGTGCCAGCAGTTATGGGGGGTACGCCGGGGAGCTGTTTTTT. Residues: CASSYGGYAGELFF.

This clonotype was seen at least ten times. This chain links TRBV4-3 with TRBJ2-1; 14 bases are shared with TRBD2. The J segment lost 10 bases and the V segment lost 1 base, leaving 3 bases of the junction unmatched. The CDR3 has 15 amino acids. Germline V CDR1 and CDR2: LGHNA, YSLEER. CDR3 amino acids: CASSQGLAGGREQFF. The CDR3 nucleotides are TGCGCCAGCAGCCAAGGACTAGCGGGAGGGCGGGAGCAGTTCTTC.

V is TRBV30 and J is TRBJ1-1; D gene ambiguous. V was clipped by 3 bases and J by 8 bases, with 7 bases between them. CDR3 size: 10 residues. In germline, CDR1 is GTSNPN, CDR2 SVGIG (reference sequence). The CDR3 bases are TGTGCCTGGAGGGACTGGGAAGCTTTCTTT. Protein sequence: CAWRDWEAFF. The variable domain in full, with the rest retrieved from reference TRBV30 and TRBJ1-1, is SQTIHQWPATLVQPVGSPLSLECTVEGTSNPNLYWYRQAAGRGLQLLFYSVGIGQISSEVPQNLSASRPQDRQFILSSKKLLLSDSGFYLCAWRDWEAFFGQGTRLTVV.

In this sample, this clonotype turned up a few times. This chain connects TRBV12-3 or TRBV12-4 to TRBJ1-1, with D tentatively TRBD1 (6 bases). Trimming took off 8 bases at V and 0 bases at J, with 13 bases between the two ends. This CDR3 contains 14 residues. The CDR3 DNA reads TGTGCCAGCTTGGACAGTGGGGTGAACACTGAAGCTTTCTTT. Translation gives CASLDSGVNTEAFF.

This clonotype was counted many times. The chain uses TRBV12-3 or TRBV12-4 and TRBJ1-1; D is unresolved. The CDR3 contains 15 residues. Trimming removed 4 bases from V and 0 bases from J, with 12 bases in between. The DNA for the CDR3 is TGTGCCAGCAGTTCGTACACCGAATTGAACACTGAAGCTTTCTTT. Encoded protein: CASSSYTELNTEAFF.

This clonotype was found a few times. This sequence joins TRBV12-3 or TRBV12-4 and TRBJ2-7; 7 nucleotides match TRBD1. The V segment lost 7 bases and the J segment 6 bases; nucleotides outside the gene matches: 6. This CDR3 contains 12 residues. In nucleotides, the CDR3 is TGTGCCAGCACACCGACAGGGAGCGAGCAGTACTTC. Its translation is CASTPTGSEQYF.

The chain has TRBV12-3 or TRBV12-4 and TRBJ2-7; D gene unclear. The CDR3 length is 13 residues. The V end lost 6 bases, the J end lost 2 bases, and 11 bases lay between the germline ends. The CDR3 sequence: CASSRQLTYEQYF. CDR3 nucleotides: TGTGCCAGCAGCCGCCAGCTAACCTACGAGCAGTACTTC.

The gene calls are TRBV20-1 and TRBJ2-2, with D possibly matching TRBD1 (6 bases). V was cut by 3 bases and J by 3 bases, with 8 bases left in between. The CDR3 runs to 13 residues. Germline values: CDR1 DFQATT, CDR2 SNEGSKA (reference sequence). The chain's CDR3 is CSASNRDTGELFF. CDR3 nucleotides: TGCAGTGCTAGTAACAGGGACACCGGGGAGCTGTTTTTT.

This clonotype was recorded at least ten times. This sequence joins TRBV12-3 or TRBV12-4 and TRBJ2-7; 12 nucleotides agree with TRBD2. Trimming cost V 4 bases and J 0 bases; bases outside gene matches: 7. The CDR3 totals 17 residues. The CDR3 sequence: CASSSGLAGRSSYEQYF. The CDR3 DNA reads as TGTGCCAGCAGTTCAGGACTAGCGGGAAGGAGCTCCTACGAGCAGTACTTC.

The CDR3 nucleotides are TGTGCCAGCAGAACGGGGCCTGGGCTAAATACGCAGTATTTT. Encoded protein: CASRTGPGLNTQYF. The V call is TRBV12-3 or TRBV12-4, the J call TRBJ2-3; D possibly uses TRBD1 or TRBD2 (5 bases each). There are 14 residues in the CDR3. The ends were cut back, 6 bases at V and 7 bases at J, with 17 bases in the middle.

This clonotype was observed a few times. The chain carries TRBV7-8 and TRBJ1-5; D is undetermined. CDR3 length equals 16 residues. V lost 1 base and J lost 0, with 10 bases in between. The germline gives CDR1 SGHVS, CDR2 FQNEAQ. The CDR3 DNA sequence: TGTGCCAGCAGCTTAGTAGGCCTTTATAGCAATCAGCCCCAGCATTTT. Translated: CASSLVGLYSNQPQHF. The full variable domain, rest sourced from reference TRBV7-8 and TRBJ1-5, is GAGVSQSPRYKVAKRGQDVALRCDPISGHVSLFWYQQALGQGPEFLTYFQNEAQLDKSGLPSDRFFAERPEGSVSTLKIQRTQQEDSAVYLCASSLVGLYSNQPQHFGDGTRLSIL.

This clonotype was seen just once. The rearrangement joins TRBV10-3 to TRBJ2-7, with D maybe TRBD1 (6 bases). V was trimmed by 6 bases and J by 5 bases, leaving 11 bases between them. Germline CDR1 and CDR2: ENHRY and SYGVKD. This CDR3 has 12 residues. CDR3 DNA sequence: TGTGCCATCAGAACGCCAGGGGACGAGCAGTACTTC. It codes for CAIRTPGDEQYF.